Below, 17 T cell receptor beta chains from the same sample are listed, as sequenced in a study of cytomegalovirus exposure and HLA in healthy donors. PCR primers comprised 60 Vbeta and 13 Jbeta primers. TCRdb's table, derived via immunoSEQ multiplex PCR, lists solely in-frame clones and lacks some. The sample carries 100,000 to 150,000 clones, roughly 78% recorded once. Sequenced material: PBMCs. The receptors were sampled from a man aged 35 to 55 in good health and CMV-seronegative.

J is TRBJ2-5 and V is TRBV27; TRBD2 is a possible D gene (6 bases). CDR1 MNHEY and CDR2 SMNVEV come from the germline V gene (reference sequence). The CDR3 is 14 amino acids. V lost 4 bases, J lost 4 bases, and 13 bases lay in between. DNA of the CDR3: TGTGCCAGCAGTTGGGCGGGAAGTGTAGAGACCCAGTACTTC. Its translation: CASSWAGSVETQYF.

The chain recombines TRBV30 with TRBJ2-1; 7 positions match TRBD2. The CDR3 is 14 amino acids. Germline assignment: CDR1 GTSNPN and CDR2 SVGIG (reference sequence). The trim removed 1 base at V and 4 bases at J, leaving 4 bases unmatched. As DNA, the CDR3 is TGTGCCTGGAGTGGTACTAGCGTGTACAATGAGCAGTTCTTC. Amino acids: CAWSGTSVYNEQFF.

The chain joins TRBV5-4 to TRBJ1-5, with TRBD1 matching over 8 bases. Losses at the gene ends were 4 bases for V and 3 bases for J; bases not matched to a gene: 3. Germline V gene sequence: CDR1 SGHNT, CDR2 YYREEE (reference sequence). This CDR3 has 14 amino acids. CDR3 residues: CASSPGGPNQPQHF. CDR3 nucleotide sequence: TGTGCCAGCAGCCCAGGGGGCCCCAATCAGCCCCAGCATTTT.

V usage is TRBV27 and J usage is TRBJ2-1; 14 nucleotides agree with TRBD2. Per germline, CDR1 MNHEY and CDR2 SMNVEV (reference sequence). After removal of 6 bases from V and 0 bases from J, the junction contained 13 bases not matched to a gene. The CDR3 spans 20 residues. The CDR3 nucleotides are TGTGCCAGCAGGCCCGGGACTAGCGGGAGTGGGGGTAGCTCCTACAATGAGCAGTTCTTC. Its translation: CASRPGTSGSGGSSYNEQFF.

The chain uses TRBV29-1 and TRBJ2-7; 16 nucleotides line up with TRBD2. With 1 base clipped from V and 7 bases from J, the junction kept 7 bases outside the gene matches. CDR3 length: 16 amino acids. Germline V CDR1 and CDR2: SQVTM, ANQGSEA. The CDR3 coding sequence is TGCAGCGTTGAAGTTGGGCGGGGACTAGCGGGAGGGGAGCAGTACTTC. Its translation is CSVEVGRGLAGGEQYF.

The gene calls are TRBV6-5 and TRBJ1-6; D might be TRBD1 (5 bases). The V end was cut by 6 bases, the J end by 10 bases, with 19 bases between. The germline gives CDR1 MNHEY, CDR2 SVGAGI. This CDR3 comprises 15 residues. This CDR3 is CASRTGGVLRSPLHF. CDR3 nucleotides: TGTGCCAGCAGAACTGGGGGGGTCCTCCGGTCACCCCTCCACTTT.

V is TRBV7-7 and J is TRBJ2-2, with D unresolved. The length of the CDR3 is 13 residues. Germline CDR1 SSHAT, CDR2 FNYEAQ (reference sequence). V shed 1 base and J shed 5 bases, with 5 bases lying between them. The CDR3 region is CASSLDGTGELFF. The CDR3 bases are TGTGCCAGCAGCTTAGACGGGACCGGGGAGCTGTTTTTT.

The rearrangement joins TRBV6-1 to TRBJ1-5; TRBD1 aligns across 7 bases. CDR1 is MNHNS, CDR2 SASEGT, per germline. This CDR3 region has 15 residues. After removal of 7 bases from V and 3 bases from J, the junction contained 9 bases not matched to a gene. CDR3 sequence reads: CASIPGGSPNQPQHF. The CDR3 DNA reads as TGTGCCAGCATCCCAGGGGGTAGCCCCAATCAGCCCCAGCATTTT.

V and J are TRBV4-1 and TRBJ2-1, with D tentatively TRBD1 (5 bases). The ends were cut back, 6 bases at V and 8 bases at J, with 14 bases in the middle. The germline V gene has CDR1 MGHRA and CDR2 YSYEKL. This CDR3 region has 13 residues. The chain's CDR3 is CASRGPDLDEQFF. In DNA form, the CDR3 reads TGCGCCAGCAGGGGGCCAGACCTTGATGAGCAGTTCTTC.

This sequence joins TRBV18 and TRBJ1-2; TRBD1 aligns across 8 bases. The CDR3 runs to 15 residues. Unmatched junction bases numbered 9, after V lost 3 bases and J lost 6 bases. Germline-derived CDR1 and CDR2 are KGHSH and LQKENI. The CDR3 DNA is TGTGCCAGCTCACCCATTGCCGACAGGGGCCATGGCTACACCTTC. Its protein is CASSPIADRGHGYTF.

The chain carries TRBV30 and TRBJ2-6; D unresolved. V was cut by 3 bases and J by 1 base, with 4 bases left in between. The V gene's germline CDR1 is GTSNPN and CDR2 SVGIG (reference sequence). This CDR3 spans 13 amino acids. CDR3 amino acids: CAWRRSGANVLTF. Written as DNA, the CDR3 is TGTGCCTGGAGGCGTTCTGGGGCCAACGTCCTGACTTTC.

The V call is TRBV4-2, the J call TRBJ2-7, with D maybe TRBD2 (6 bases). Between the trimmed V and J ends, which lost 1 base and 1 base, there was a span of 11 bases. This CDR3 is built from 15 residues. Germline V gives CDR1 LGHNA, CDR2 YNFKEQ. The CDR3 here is CASSQGDAGSYEQYF. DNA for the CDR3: TGTGCCAGCAGCCAAGGGGATGCGGGATCCTACGAGCAGTACTTC.

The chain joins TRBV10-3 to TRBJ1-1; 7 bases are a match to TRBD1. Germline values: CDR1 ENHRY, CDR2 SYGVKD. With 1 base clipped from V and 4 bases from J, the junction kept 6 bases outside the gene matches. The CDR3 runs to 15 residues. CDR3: CAISEFEGAGTEAFF. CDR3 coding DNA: TGTGCCATCAGTGAGTTTGAGGGGGCGGGCACTGAAGCTTTCTTT.

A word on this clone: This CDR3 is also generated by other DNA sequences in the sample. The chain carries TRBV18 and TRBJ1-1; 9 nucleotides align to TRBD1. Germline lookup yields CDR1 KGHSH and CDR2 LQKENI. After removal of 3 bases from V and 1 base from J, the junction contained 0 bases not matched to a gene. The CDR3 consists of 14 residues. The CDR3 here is CASSPGQGNTEAFF. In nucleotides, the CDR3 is TGTGCCAGCTCACCGGGACAGGGGAACACTGAAGCTTTCTTT.

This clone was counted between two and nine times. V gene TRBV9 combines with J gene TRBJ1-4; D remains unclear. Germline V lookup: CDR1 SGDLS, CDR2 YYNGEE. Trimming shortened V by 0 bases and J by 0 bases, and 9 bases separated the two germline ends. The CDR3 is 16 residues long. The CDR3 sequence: CASSVAGSPTNEKLFF. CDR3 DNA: TGTGCCAGCAGCGTAGCTGGCAGTCCAACTAATGAAAAACTGTTTTTT.

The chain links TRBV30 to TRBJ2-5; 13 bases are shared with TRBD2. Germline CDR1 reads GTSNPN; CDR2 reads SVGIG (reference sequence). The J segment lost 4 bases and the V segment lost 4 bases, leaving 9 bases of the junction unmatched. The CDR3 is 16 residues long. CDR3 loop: CAWTIGLAGVSETQYF. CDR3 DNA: TGTGCCTGGACCATTGGACTAGCGGGAGTCTCAGAGACCCAGTACTTC.

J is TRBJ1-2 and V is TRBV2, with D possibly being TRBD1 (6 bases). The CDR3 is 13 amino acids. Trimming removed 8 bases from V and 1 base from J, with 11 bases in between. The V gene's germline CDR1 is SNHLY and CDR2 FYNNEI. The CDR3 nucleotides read TGTGCCAGCGCAGGGGAGATTAACTATGGCTACACCTTC. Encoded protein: CASAGEINYGYTF.